The 10 T cell receptor beta chains below come from one sample, sequenced in a study of T cells in Graves' hyperthyroidism and ophthalmopathy. Using RNA transcripts as the source, TCR beta CDR3 regions were amplified. TCR CDR3 regions were first amplified by RT-PCR with HTBI primers. MiXCR, run by TCRdb on the multiplex PCR reads, gives a single entry per CDR3 protein. The profile shows about 540,000 distinct CDR3 sequences, 46% of them singletons. Sequenced sample: peripheral blood or thyroid tissue (not recorded which). The source is a young woman with Graves' hyperthyroidism.

CDR3 DNA: TGCGCCAGCAGCTTGAGGTCAGGGTACAATCAGCCCCAGCATTTT. It yields the protein CASSLRSGYNQPQHF. V and J are TRBV5-1 and TRBJ1-5; tentatively, D is TRBD1 (5 bases). Trimming left V 1 base short and J 3 bases short, with 11 bases between. Germline lookup yields CDR1 SGHRS and CDR2 YFSETQ. This CDR3 spans 15 amino acids.

This clonotype is a singleton in its sample. The chain employs TRBV29-1 and TRBJ2-7, with TRBD1 identical over 8 bases. In germline, CDR1 is SQVTM, CDR2 ANQGSEA. There are 12 residues in the CDR3. V shed 8 bases, J shed 3 bases, and the junction held 6 bases outside the gene matches. The CDR3, as DNA: TGCAGCAATGGACAGGGAAGCTACGAGCAGTACTTC. It is translated as CSNGQGSYEQYF.

The CDR3 DNA reads TGTGCCAGCGGTTTCCGGGGGCGCCTGTACAATGAAAAACTGTTTTTT. Its protein is CASGFRGRLYNEKLFF. V is TRBV7-2 and J is TRBJ1-4, with D perhaps TRBD1 (6 bases). The CDR3 is made up of 16 amino acids. CDR1 and CDR2 from the germline V gene are SGHTA and FQGNSA. Trimming stripped 8 bases from V and 5 bases from J, with 21 bases between.

The rearrangement uses TRBV7-6 and TRBJ2-7, with D maybe TRBD1 (6 bases). Trimming took 5 bases from V and 7 from J, leaving 18 bases between them. Germline-derived CDR1 and CDR2 are SGHVS and FNYEAQ. CDR3 length: 14 amino acids. The CDR3 here is CASSPSGGVGEQYF. The CDR3 DNA is TGTGCCAGCAGCCCCAGTGGGGGCGTGGGTGAGCAGTACTTC.

The chain employs TRBV4-3 and TRBJ2-3, with unresolved D. Germline V gene data show CDR1 as LGHNA and CDR2 as YSLEER. Trimming shortened V by 3 bases and J by 6 bases, and 22 bases separated the two germline ends. The CDR3 spans 17 residues. The DNA of the CDR3 is TGCGCCAGCAGCCATACACCTCAAAGCCGGGTCAGGGATACGCAGTATTTT. It translates to CASSHTPQSRVRDTQYF.

This clonotype was counted many times. V and J are TRBV6-6 and TRBJ2-2; a weak D match, TRBD1 (6 bases). The CDR3 has 15 residues. The germline V gene encodes CDR1 MNHNY and CDR2 SVGAGI (reference sequence). The V end was cut by 2 bases, the J end by 4 bases, with 11 bases between. The CDR3: CASSYVGAFTGELFF. In nucleotides, the CDR3 is TGTGCCAGCAGTTACGTGGGGGCCTTCACCGGGGAGCTGTTTTTT.

The genes are TRBV4-2 and TRBJ1-5; no definite D call. Trimming stripped 1 base from V and 5 bases from J, with 6 bases between. The CDR3 loop spans 13 amino acids. CDR1 is LGHNA, CDR2 YNFKEQ, per germline. As DNA, the CDR3 is TGTGCCAGCAGCCAAGGGGTCGATCAGCCCCAGCATTTT. Its translation: CASSQGVDQPQHF.

This clonotype was seen repeatedly, ten times or more. The genes are TRBV12-3 or TRBV12-4 and TRBJ1-1, with unresolved D. The CDR3 totals 13 residues. Between the trimmed V and J ends, which lost 2 bases and 5 bases, there was a span of 9 bases. The CDR3 protein is CASSLKGGTEAFF. In DNA form, the CDR3 reads TGTGCCAGCAGTTTAAAGGGTGGGACTGAAGCTTTCTTT.

CDR3: CATSDRTPSGSGETQYF. The CDR3 DNA is TGTGCCACCAGTGATCGGACCCCTAGCGGGAGTGGAGAGACCCAGTACTTC. V is TRBV15 and J is TRBJ2-5; TRBD2 aligns across 10 bases. The CDR3 length is 17 residues. J gave up 4 bases and V 6 bases, and 14 bases lay outside the gene matches. The V gene's germline CDR1 is LNHNV and CDR2 YYDKDF (reference sequence).

This clonotype was counted a single time. The chain is built from TRBV2 and TRBJ2-3; tentative D call: TRBD2 (5 bases). Trimming shortened V by 0 bases and J by 4 bases, and 17 bases separated the two germline ends. The CDR3 has 17 amino acids. Germline values: CDR1 SNHLY, CDR2 FYNNEI. CDR3 nucleotide sequence: TGTGCCAGCAGTGAAGCGCCTGGGAGCGGTAACTCAGATACGCAGTATTTT. It specifies CASSEAPGSGNSDTQYF.